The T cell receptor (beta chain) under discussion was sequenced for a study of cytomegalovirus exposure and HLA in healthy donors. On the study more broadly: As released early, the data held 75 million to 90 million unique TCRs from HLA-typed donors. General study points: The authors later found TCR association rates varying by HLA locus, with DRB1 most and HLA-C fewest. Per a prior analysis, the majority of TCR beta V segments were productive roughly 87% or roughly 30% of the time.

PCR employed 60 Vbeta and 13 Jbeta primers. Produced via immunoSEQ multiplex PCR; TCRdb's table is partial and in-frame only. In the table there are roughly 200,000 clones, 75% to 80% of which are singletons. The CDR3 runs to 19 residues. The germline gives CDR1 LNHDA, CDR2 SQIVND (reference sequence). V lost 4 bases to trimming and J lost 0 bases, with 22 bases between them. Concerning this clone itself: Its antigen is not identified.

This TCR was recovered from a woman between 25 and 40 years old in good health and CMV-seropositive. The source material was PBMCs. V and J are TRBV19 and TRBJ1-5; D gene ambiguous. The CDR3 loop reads CASSTRTQSGVYSNQPQHF. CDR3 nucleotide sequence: TGTGCCAGTAGTACTCGGACCCAGTCCGGGGTTTATAGCAATCAGCCCCAGCATTTT.